The 28 T cell receptor beta chains reported below all come from one sample, sequenced in a study of cytomegalovirus exposure and HLA in healthy donors. PCR involved 60 Vbeta and 13 Jbeta primers. Sequenced by immunoSEQ multiplex PCR; TCRdb stores in-frame clones only, minus some. The sample has about 110,000 clones; the top ten hold about 6.8%. Input material: PBMCs. The receptors shown here come from a man aged 40-50 years in good health and CMV-seropositive.

The rearrangement links TRBV10-2 to TRBJ2-1, with 7 bases identical to TRBD2. Germline CDR1 reads WSHSY; CDR2 reads SAAADI. The CDR3 sequence is 14 residues long. Trimming at V came to 7 bases and at J to 7 bases, leaving 10 bases not matched to a gene. The CDR3 DNA follows: TGCGCCAGCACACCAGCGGGGACGCCGAATGAGCAGTTCTTC. Translation gives CASTPAGTPNEQFF.

About this clone: Other DNA sequences in the same sample also yield this CDR3. V and J are TRBV7-9 and TRBJ2-3; 7 nucleotides align to TRBD1. Germline V gene data show CDR1 as SEHNR and CDR2 as FQNEAQ (reference sequence). The CDR3 consists of 13 residues. V trimming: 6 bases; J trimming: 4 bases; junction bases outside the gene matches: 4. CDR3 sequence: CASSLTGSDTQYF. The CDR3, as DNA: TGTGCCAGCAGTTTGACAGGGTCAGATACGCAGTATTTT.

The chain carries TRBV11-2 and TRBJ2-7; 11 positions match TRBD2. The germline V gene has CDR1 SGHAT and CDR2 FQNNGV. V shed 4 bases and J 4 bases; nucleotides not matched to a gene: 3. The CDR3 loop spans 14 amino acids. CDR3 DNA: TGTGCCAGCAGCTCCAGGACTAGCGGGTACGAGCAGTACTTC. It is translated as CASSSRTSGYEQYF.

V and J are TRBV10-3 and TRBJ2-5, with 8 bases lining up with TRBD2. Germline V CDR1 and CDR2: ENHRY, SYGVKD. With 4 bases clipped from V and 5 bases from J, the junction kept 0 bases outside the gene matches. The CDR3 contains 12 residues. In nucleotides, the CDR3 is TGTGCCATCAGTGCGGGAGGGGAGACCCAGTACTTC. Protein: CAISAGGETQYF.

This chain uses TRBV7-9 with TRBJ1-2; TRBD1 is a possible D gene (6 bases). This CDR3 is built from 13 residues. Germline V gene sequence: CDR1 SEHNR, CDR2 FQNEAQ (reference sequence). Trimming cost V 2 bases and J 8 bases, with 12 bases left between them. In DNA form, the CDR3 reads TGTGCCAGCAGCTTAAAACAGGGCTTCGGCTACACCTTC. The encoded protein is CASSLKQGFGYTF.

CDR3 region: CASSPGGTYEQYF. DNA of the CDR3: TGTGCCAGCAGTCCAGGGGGCACCTACGAGCAGTACTTC. This chain connects TRBV6-5 to TRBJ2-7; 8 bases line up with TRBD1. The CDR3 extends over 13 amino acids. Germline V gene lookup returns CDR1 MNHEY and CDR2 SVGAGI. The V segment lost 5 bases and the J segment 2 bases; nucleotides outside the gene matches: 2.

This chain uses TRBV30 with TRBJ2-7; maybe TRBD2 (5 bases). Germline values: CDR1 GTSNPN, CDR2 SVGIG (reference sequence). The CDR3 spans 16 residues. V lost 0 bases and J 4 bases, leaving 19 bases between the germline ends. This CDR3 is CAWSVLRPAGNYEQYF. Here the CDR3 DNA reads TGTGCCTGGAGTGTACTTCGTCCAGCCGGGAATTACGAGCAGTACTTC.

The gene calls are TRBV4-2 and TRBJ1-5; 7 bases map to TRBD1. Germline V CDR1 and CDR2: LGHNA, YNFKEQ. J gave up 9 bases and V 1 base, and 9 bases lay outside the gene matches. The CDR3 is 15 amino acids. The CDR3 loop is CASSQGTGDLSPQHF. The CDR3 DNA is TGTGCCAGCAGCCAAGGAACAGGGGACCTATCGCCCCAGCATTTT.

This chain uses TRBV7-9 with TRBJ1-2; 7 nucleotides align to TRBD1. Germline CDR1 is SEHNR and CDR2 is FQNEAQ (reference sequence). V shed 5 bases, J shed 9 bases, and the junction held 15 bases outside the gene matches. The CDR3 sequence is 15 residues long. CDR3 loop: CASSPPLDRVYSYTF. CDR3 DNA sequence: TGTGCCAGCAGCCCGCCTTTAGACAGGGTTTATAGCTACACCTTC.

The chain links TRBV5-1 to TRBJ1-1; a weak D match, TRBD1 (5 bases). In germline, CDR1 is SGHRS, CDR2 YFSETQ. Trimming removed 5 bases from V and 8 bases from J, with 19 bases in between. This CDR3 comprises 14 residues. The CDR3 loop reads CASRSGVGDREAFF. The CDR3 nucleotides are TGCGCCAGCAGATCGGGAGTGGGGGACCGCGAAGCTTTCTTT.

Comment on this clone: The sample carries other DNA sequences with the same CDR3. The J gene is TRBJ1-5, the V gene TRBV6-5; a weak D match, TRBD1 (6 bases). The CDR3 extends over 15 amino acids. From germline, CDR1 is MNHEY and CDR2 SVGAGI. The V end was cut by 6 bases, the J end by 6 bases, with 18 bases between. In nucleotides, the CDR3 is TGTGCCAGCAGGGGACCGGGACAAGGTGGTCAGCCCCAGCATTTT. This sequence encodes CASRGPGQGGQPQHF.

The CDR3 sequence: CASSLGGTLPFYEQYF. CDR3 in DNA: TGCGCCAGCAGCTTGGGAGGGACTCTCCCCTTCTACGAGCAGTACTTC. The genes are TRBV5-1 and TRBJ2-7; D is possibly TRBD2 (6 bases). Germline assignment: CDR1 SGHRS and CDR2 YFSETQ. The V gene lost 0 bases and the J gene lost 3 bases, with 16 bases spanning the gap. The CDR3 is made up of 16 amino acids. The full variable domain, in which reference TRBV5-1 and TRBJ2-7 provide the parts outside the CDR3, is KAGVTQTPRYLIKTRGQQVTLSCSPISGHRSVSWYQQTPGQGLQFLFEYFSETQRNKGNFPGRFSGRQFSNSRSEMNVSTLELGDSALYLCASSLGGTLPFYEQYFGPGTRLTVT.

This chain links TRBV28 with TRBJ2-3, with D uncertain. Per the germline V gene, CDR1 is MDHEN and CDR2 is SYDVKM. This CDR3 contains 14 residues. V was clipped by 5 bases and J by 0 bases, with 9 bases between them. The CDR3 is CASSPLTSTDTQYF. DNA for the CDR3: TGTGCCAGCAGTCCTCTAACTAGCACAGATACGCAGTATTTT.

This chain connects TRBV28 to TRBJ1-1; 8 bases align to TRBD1. Trimming at V came to 6 bases and at J to 8 bases, leaving 5 bases not matched to a gene. The CDR3 has 12 amino acids. Germline assignment: CDR1 MDHEN and CDR2 SYDVKM. The CDR3 spells CASSPNRGEAFF. The CDR3 region has the DNA TGTGCCAGCAGCCCGAACAGGGGGGAAGCTTTCTTT.

The rearrangement joins TRBV5-6 to TRBJ2-7; 10 bases align to TRBD1. The J segment lost 3 bases and the V segment lost 2 bases, leaving 2 bases of the junction unmatched. The CDR3 has 14 amino acids. Germline V lookup: CDR1 SGHDT, CDR2 YYEEEE. CDR3 coding DNA: TGTGCCAGCAGCTTCGGGACAGGGGTCTACGAGCAGTACTTC. This gives the protein CASSFGTGVYEQYF.

The chain recombines TRBV10-1 with TRBJ2-3; D is ambiguous. Germline V gives CDR1 WNHNN, CDR2 SYGVQD (reference sequence). This CDR3 spans 13 amino acids. Trimming pared 6 bases from V and 5 bases from J, leaving 12 bases between. CDR3 residues: CASRETGLDTQYF. CDR3 DNA sequence: TGCGCCAGCAGGGAAACTGGGCTAGATACGCAGTATTTT.

This chain links TRBV11-1 with TRBJ2-1, with D hard to call. V was trimmed by 5 bases and J by 7 bases, leaving 18 bases between them. Germline CDR1 SGHAT, CDR2 FQDESV (reference sequence). This CDR3 comprises 15 residues. DNA of the CDR3: TGTGCCAGCAGCCTCGGGTCGGCGGCTGTGAATGAGCAGTTCTTC. This sequence encodes CASSLGSAAVNEQFF.

The gene calls are TRBV5-1 and TRBJ1-3, with a tentative D call TRBD1 (6 bases). CDR1 SGHRS and CDR2 YFSETQ come from the germline V gene. Trimming shortened V by 3 bases and J by 0 bases, and 13 bases separated the two germline ends. The CDR3 consists of 16 residues. The CDR3 region has the DNA TGCGCCAGCAGCTCTGCCCTACAGGGCTCTGGAAACACCATATATTTT. Translation gives CASSSALQGSGNTIYF.

Judged by frequency, this clone is medium-sized. This chain uses TRBV6-5 with TRBJ2-6; no reliable D call. This CDR3 region has 15 residues. Germline V lookup: CDR1 MNHEY, CDR2 SVGAGI. Trimming stripped 6 bases from V and 0 bases from J, with 9 bases between. CDR3 in amino acids: CASSFGVSGANVLTF. The CDR3 nucleotides read TGTGCCAGCAGCTTCGGAGTCTCTGGGGCCAACGTCCTGACTTTC.

The J gene is TRBJ2-5, the V gene TRBV9; D gene unclear. Trimming removed 0 bases from V and 5 bases from J, with 8 bases in between. Germline V lookup: CDR1 SGDLS, CDR2 YYNGEE. The CDR3 covers 13 residues. CDR3 sequence (DNA): TGTGCCAGCAGCGTAGGGCCCGGGGAGACCCAGTACTTC. Encoded protein: CASSVGPGETQYF.

The chain links TRBV6-4 to TRBJ2-3, with TRBD1 identical over 8 bases. This CDR3 region has 20 residues. Trimming took 7 bases from V and 0 from J; bases not matched to a gene: 21. Germline V lookup: CDR1 MRHNA, CDR2 SNTAGT. The CDR3, as DNA: TGTGCCAGCACAAACCCGGGACAGGCCTCTCCCCCATCTAGCACAGATACGCAGTATTTT. It encodes CASTNPGQASPPSSTDTQYF.

V gene TRBV6-6 combines with J gene TRBJ2-1, with 10 bases aligning to TRBD2. This CDR3 region has 16 residues. V shed 6 bases and J 1 base; nucleotides not matched to a gene: 6. Per the germline V gene, CDR1 is MNHNY and CDR2 is SVGAGI (reference sequence). For the CDR3, the DNA is TGTGCCAGCAGGCAAGGTAGCGGGAGGTCCTACAATGAGCAGTTCTTC. It encodes CASRQGSGRSYNEQFF.

V and J are TRBV5-1 and TRBJ2-5; D remains unclear. V gave up 0 bases and J gave up 2 bases, with 8 bases separating them. Germline V CDR1 and CDR2: SGHRS, YFSETQ. The CDR3 covers 14 residues. The CDR3 DNA reads TGCGCCAGCAGCTTGGGAGCTAGTCAAGAGACCCAGTACTTC. The encoded protein is CASSLGASQETQYF.

This chain joins TRBV27 and TRBJ2-7; 10 bases are a match to TRBD2. The CDR3 runs to 14 residues. Germline V gives CDR1 MNHEY, CDR2 SMNVEV (reference sequence). The V gene end was trimmed by 5 bases and the J gene end by 1 base; junction bases not matched to a gene: 2. The DNA of the CDR3 is TGTGCCAGCAGTCTTAGCGGGAGGTCCTACGAGCAGTACTTC. As protein: CASSLSGRSYEQYF.

V usage is TRBV25-1 and J usage is TRBJ2-5; TRBD1 agrees at 7 bases. The CDR3 length is 15 residues. Looked up from germline, CDR1 is MGHDK and CDR2 is SYGVNS. V trimming: 3 bases; J trimming: 4 bases; junction bases outside the gene matches: 8. The CDR3 coding sequence is TGTGCCAGCAGTGATCCGGGACAGAAGGGAGAGACCCAGTACTTC. This sequence encodes CASSDPGQKGETQYF.

In DNA form, the CDR3 reads TGTGCCAGCAGCGGGGTGGTGGGAGCCCTCGGGGAGCTGTTTTTT. Protein sequence: CASSGVVGALGELFF. This sequence joins TRBV7-6 and TRBJ2-2; D perhaps matches TRBD2 (5 bases). The germline V and J ends were trimmed by 5 bases and 7 bases, with 17 bases remaining between them. The V gene's germline CDR1 is SGHVS and CDR2 FNYEAQ. The CDR3 is made up of 15 amino acids.

The chain is built from TRBV2 and TRBJ2-5; TRBD1 matches 9 bases. The CDR3 covers 16 residues. Germline-derived CDR1 and CDR2 are SNHLY and FYNNEI. With V trimmed by 5 bases and J by 5 bases, 12 bases remained unmatched. The CDR3, as DNA: TGTGCCAGCAGTAACGGCGACAGGGGGGTTGTGGAGACCCAGTACTTC. It encodes CASSNGDRGVVETQYF.

V and J are TRBV28 and TRBJ2-3, with TRBD1 matching 8 bases. V was clipped by 5 bases and J by 2 bases; unmatched bases: 9. This CDR3 has 16 residues. Per germline, CDR1 MDHEN and CDR2 SYDVKM. The CDR3 reads CASSPQDRAVTDTQYF. The DNA for the CDR3 is TGTGCCAGCAGTCCCCAGGACAGGGCCGTCACAGATACGCAGTATTTT.